The present entry profiles one TCR beta chain with its context. The CDR3 sequence is 11 residues long. CDR1 SGHRS and CDR2 YFSETQ come from the germline V gene. The ends lost 4 bases at V and 8 bases at J; junction bases unmatched: 2. In the PCR, 60 Vbeta and 13 Jbeta primers were used. Libraries were prepared by immunoSEQ multiplex PCR; TCRdb keeps only in-frame clonotypes and omits some of them. The sample carries 120,000 or so clones, over 60% recorded once. The data derive from a study of cytomegalovirus exposure and HLA in healthy donors. The V and J genes are TRBV5-1 and TRBJ1-1, with TRBD1 identical over 7 bases. Material for sequencing was PBMCs. The TCR originated in a woman in her thirties or forties in good health and CMV-seropositive. As DNA, the CDR3 is TGCGCCAGCAGCATGACAGGGGAAGCTTTCTTT. Its translation: CASSMTGEAFF.